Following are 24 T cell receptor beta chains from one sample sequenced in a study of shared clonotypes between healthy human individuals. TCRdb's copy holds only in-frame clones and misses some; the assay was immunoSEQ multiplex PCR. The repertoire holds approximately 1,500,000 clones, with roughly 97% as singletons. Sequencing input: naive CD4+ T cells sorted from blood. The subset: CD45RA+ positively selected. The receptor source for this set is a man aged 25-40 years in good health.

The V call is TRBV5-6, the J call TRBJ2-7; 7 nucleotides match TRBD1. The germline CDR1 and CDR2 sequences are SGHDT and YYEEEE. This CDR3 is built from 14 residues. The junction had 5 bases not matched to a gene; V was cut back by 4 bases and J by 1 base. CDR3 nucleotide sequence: TGTGCCAGCAGCCTTACAGGGGTATCCTACGAGCAGTACTTC. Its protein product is CASSLTGVSYEQYF. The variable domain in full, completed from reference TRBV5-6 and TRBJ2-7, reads DAGVTQSPTHLIKTRGQQVTLRCSPKSGHDTVSWYQQALGQGPQFIFQYYEEEERQRGNFPDRFSGHQFPNYSSELNVNALLLGDSALYLCASSLTGVSYEQYFGPGTRLTVT.

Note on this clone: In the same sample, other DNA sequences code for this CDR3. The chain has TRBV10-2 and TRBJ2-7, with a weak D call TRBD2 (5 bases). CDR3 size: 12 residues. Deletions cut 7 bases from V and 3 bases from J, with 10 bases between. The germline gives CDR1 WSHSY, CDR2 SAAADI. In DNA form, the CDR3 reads TGCGCCAGCAAAGGACTTTTCTACGAGCAGTACTTC. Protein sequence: CASKGLFYEQYF.

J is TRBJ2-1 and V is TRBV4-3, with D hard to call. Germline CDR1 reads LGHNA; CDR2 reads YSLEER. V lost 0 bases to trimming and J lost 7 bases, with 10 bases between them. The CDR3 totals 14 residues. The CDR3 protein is CASSQDRAWNEQFF. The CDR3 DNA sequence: TGCGCCAGCAGCCAAGATAGGGCCTGGAATGAGCAGTTCTTC.

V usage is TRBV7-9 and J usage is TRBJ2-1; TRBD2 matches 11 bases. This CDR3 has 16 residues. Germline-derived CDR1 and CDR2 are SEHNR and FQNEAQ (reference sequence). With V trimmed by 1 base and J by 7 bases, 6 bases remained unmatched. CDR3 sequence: CASSLGTSGRWNEQFF. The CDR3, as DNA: TGTGCCAGCAGCTTAGGAACTAGCGGGAGATGGAATGAGCAGTTCTTC.

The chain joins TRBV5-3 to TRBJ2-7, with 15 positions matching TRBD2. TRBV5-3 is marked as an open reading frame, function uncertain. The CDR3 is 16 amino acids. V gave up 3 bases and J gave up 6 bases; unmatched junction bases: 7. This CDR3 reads CARSSGLAGGPFEQYF. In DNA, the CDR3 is TGTGCCAGAAGCTCTGGACTAGCGGGAGGGCCCTTCGAGCAGTACTTC.

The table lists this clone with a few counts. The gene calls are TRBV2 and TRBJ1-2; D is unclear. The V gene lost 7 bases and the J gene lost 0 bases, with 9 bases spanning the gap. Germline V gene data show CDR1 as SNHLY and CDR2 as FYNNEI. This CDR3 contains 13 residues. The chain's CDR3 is CASNVGPNYGYTF. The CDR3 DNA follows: TGTGCCAGCAATGTCGGCCCTAACTATGGCTACACCTTC.

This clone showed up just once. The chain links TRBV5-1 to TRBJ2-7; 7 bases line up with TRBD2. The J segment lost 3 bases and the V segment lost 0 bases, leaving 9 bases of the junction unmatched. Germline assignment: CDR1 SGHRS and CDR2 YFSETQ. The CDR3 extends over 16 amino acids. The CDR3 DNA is TGCGCCAGCAGCTTGGTGGAAGGGTCTAGCGGCTACGAGCAGTACTTC. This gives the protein CASSLVEGSSGYEQYF.

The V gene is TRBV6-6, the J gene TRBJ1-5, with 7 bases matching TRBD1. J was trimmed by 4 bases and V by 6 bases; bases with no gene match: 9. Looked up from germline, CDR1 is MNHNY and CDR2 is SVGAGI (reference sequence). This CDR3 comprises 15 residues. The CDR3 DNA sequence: TGTGCCAGCAGAGCCCTTGACAGGGCAAATCAGCCCCAGCATTTT. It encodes CASRALDRANQPQHF.

The CDR3 loop reads CASSPRSGTSGIKNTGELFF. CDR3 nucleotide sequence: TGTGCCAGCAGCCCTCGGTCCGGGACTAGCGGGATAAAGAACACCGGGGAGCTGTTTTTT. The gene calls are TRBV7-8 and TRBJ2-2; 13 bases are a match to TRBD2. CDR1 SGHVS and CDR2 FQNEAQ come from the germline V gene. Trimming removed 5 bases from V and 1 base from J; junction bases left unmatched: 13. CDR3 size: 20 residues.

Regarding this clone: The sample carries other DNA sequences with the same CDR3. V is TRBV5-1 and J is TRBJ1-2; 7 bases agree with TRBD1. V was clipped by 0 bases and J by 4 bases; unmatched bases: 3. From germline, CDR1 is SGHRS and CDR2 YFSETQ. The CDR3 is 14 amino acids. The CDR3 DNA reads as TGCGCCAGCAGCTTGGAGGGACAGTCCTATGGCTACACCTTC. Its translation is CASSLEGQSYGYTF. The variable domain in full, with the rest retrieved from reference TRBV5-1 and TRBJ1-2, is KAGVTQTPRYLIKTRGQQVTLSCSPISGHRSVSWYQQTPGQGLQFLFEYFSETQRNKGNFPGRFSGRQFSNSRSEMNVSTLELGDSALYLCASSLEGQSYGYTFGSGTRLTVV.

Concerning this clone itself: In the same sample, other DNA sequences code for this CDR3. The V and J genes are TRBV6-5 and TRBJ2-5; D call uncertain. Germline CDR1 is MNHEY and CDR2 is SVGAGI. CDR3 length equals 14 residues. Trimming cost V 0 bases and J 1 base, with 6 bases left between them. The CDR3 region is CASSYSIGQETQYF. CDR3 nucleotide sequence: TGTGCCAGCAGTTACTCGATCGGCCAAGAGACCCAGTACTTC.

The CDR3 loop reads CASSQGVGMGYEQYF. CDR3 nucleotide sequence: TGTGCCAGCAGCCAAGGCGTAGGGATGGGCTACGAGCAGTACTTC. The rearrangement joins TRBV9 to TRBJ2-7, with unresolved D. CDR1 and CDR2 (germline): SGDLS, YYNGEE. The CDR3 is made up of 15 amino acids. V lost 4 bases to trimming and J lost 3 bases, with 17 bases between them.

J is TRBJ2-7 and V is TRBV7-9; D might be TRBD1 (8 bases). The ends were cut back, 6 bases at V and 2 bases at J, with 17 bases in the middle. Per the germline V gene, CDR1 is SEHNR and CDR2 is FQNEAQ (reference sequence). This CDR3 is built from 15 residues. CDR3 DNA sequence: TGTGCCAGCAGAGGACAGGGAGGGACTCCCTACGAGCAGTACTTC. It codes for CASRGQGGTPYEQYF.

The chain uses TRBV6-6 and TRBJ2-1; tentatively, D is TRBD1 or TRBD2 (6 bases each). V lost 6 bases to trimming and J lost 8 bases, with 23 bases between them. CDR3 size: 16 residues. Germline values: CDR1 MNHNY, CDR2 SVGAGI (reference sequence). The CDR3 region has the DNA TGTGCCAGCAGCCATCCTGCGGGACACGGGAGCGATGAGCAGTTCTTC. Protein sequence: CASSHPAGHGSDEQFF.

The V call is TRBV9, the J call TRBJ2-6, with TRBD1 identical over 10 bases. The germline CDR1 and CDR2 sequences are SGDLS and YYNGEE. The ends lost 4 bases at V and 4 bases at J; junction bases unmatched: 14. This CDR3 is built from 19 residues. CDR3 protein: CASSRVPSGTGAGANVLTF. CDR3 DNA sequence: TGTGCCAGCAGCCGGGTGCCCAGCGGGACAGGGGCCGGGGCCAACGTCCTGACTTTC.

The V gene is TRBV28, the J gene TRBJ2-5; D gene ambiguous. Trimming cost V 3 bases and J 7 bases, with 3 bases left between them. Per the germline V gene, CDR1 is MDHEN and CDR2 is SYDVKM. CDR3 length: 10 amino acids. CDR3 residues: CASSFGTQYF. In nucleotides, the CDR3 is TGTGCCAGCAGTTTTGGGACCCAGTACTTC.

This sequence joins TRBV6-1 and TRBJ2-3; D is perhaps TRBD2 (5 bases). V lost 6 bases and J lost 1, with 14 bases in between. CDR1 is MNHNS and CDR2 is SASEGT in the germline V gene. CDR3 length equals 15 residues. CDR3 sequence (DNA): TGTGCCAGCAGAAGAGTGAGCGGACGCACAGATACGCAGTATTTT. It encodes CASRRVSGRTDTQYF.

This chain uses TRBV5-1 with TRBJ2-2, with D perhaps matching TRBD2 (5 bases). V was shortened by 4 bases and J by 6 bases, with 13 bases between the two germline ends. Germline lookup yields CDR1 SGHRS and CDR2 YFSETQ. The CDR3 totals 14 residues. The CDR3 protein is CASSPGKVAGELFF. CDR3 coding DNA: TGCGCCAGCAGCCCGGGGAAAGTGGCCGGGGAGCTGTTTTTT.

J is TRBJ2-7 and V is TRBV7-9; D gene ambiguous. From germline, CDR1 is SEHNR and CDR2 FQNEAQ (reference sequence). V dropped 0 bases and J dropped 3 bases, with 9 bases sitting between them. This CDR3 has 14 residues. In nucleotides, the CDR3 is TGTGCCAGCAGCTTAGCGGGTAGAAACTACGAGCAGTACTTC. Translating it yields CASSLAGRNYEQYF. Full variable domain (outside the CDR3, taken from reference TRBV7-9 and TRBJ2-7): DTGVSQNPRHKITKRGQNVTFRCDPISEHNRLYWYRQTLGQGPEFLTYFQNEAQLEKSRLLSDRFSAERPKGSFSTLEIQRTEQGDSAMYLCASSLAGRNYEQYFGPGTRLTVT.

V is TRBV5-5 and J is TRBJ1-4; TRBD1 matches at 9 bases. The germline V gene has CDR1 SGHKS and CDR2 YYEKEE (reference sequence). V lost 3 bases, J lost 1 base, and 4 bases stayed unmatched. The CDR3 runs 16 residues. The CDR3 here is CASSWTGVVTNEKLFF. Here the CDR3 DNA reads TGTGCCAGCAGCTGGACAGGGGTGGTAACTAATGAAAAACTGTTTTTT.

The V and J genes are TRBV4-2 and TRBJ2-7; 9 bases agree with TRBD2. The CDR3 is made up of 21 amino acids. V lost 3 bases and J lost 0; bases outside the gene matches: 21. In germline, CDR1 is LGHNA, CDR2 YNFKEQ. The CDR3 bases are TGTGCCAGCAGCCAGCTTTTAAGGACGACTAGCGGTCGTGGAGACTCCTACGAGCAGTACTTC. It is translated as CASSQLLRTTSGRGDSYEQYF.

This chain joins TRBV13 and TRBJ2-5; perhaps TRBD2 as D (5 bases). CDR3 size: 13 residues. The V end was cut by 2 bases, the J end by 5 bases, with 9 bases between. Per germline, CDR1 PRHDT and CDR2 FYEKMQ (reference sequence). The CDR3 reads CASSLTGVETQYF. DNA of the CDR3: TGTGCCAGCAGCTTAACCGGGGTGGAGACCCAGTACTTC.

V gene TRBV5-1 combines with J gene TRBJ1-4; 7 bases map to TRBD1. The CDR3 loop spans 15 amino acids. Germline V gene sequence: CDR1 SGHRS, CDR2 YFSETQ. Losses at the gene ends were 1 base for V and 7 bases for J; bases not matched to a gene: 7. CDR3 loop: CASSLSTTGTEKLFF. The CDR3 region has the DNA TGCGCCAGCAGCTTGTCCACGACAGGGACTGAAAAACTGTTTTTT.

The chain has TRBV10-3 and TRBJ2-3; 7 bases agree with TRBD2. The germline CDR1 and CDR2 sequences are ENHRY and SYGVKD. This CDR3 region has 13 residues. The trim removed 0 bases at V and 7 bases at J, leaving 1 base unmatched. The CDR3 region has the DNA TGTGCCATCAGTGAGTCGGGGGGGAATACGCAGTATTTT. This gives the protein CAISESGGNTQYF.